The rows below give T cell receptor beta chains drawn from one sample of a study of shared clonotypes between healthy human individuals. The protocol was immunoSEQ multiplex PCR, while the TCRdb copy is restricted to in-frame clones and leaves out a portion. The sample consists of 2 million to 3 million clones, around nine tenths of them appearing once. Material: naive CD4+ T cells sorted from blood. The receptors originated from a man aged 18 to 30 in good health. CDR3s include the opening cysteine and the closing phenylalanine or tryptophan. Clone size is shown for a subset of rows, as once, few, many or a class of expanded clone.

v_gene	j_gene	abundance	CDR3aa
TRBV19	TRBJ2-7	-	CASSIAEGDRAYEQYF
TRBV4-1	TRBJ2-5	-	CASSQDPRGWETQYF
TRBV7-9	TRBJ2-5	once	CASSLSRQGLKLETQYF
TRBV18	TRBJ1-1	-	CASSQDRVGTEAFF
TRBV5-5	TRBJ2-1	-	CASSSQGSSYNEQFF
TRBV14	TRBJ1-3	-	CASSLFDSSGNTIYF
TRBV5-1	TRBJ2-2	-	CASSWDRVDTGELFF
TRBV19	TRBJ2-1	-	CASSQTSGSYNEQFF
TRBV19	TRBJ1-6	-	CASRRDREDSPLHF
TRBV4-3	TRBJ1-3	-	CASSPRQALLTGNTIYF
TRBV2	TRBJ1-2	-	CASSGRSPGGYTF
TRBV30	TRBJ1-2	-	CAWGREPDNYGYTF
TRBV20-1	TRBJ1-1	-	CSAPRNTEAFF
TRBV6-1	TRBJ2-3	-	CASLGGSSTDTQYF
TRBV29-1	TRBJ2-7	-	CSARDRGFSYEQYF
TRBV2	TRBJ2-5	-	CASSEAMGPQYF
TRBV6-5	TRBJ1-2	-	CASSPLGDYGYTF
TRBV7-9	TRBJ2-2	-	CASSLASVNTGELFF
TRBV5-1	TRBJ2-3	-	CASSLASKGGDTQYF
TRBV7-2	TRBJ2-4	-	CASSLDIGTGAKNIQYF
TRBV5-1	TRBJ2-2	-	CASSLFVGAGTGELFF
TRBV6-1	TRBJ2-5	-	CASSVLGGPETQYF
TRBV5-1	TRBJ1-2	-	CASSLWFRADSHGYTF
TRBV5-1	TRBJ2-1	-	CASSLAFSSGPNEQFF
TRBV7-9	TRBJ1-3	few	CASRSSSGNTIYF
TRBV7-2	TRBJ2-7	-	CASSPRLAGAYEQYF
TRBV5-1	TRBJ1-6	-	CASSSEGDNSPLHF
TRBV4-1	TRBJ1-5	-	CASSHGQGGQPQHF
TRBV9	TRBJ2-6	once	CASSVTASGANVLTF
TRBV4-1	TRBJ1-6	-	CASSQPRGSYNSPLHF
TRBV10-3	TRBJ2-1	-	CAISVELAEGKQFF
TRBV28	TRBJ1-3	once	CASSSRGAGNTIYF
TRBV5-1	TRBJ2-7	-	CASSFLPGLGGSLDEQYF
TRBV19	TRBJ2-7	-	CASTPTGGIYEQYF
TRBV25-1	TRBJ1-2	-	CASSASPGTPRGGGYTF
TRBV7-2	TRBJ2-5	-	CASSPMAGLGTQYF
TRBV7-8	TRBJ2-2	-	CASSSSGVNTGELFF